These T cell receptor beta chains were read from a single sample in a study of lymphopenia after photon versus proton radiotherapy. TCRdb's table, derived via immunoSEQ multiplex PCR, lists solely in-frame clones and lacks some. The sample holds roughly 35,000 clones; over 65% are singletons and the top ten take approximately 3%. Sample: peripheral blood, taken from a patient treated with photon-based radiotherapy. These receptors were taken from a man aged 50 to 60 with gastric cancer. Both conserved end residues are part of each CDR3. Each record gives: V gene, CDR3 protein.

>TRBV5-5
CASSDVLAAGEQYF
>TRBV4-3
CASSQGGGAVEAFF
>TRBV11-2
CASSLGSGELFF
>TRBV5-1
CASSFIAGGYNEQFF
>TRBV6-4
CASAGTSGSDEQFF
>TRBV14
CASSPQGEETQYF
>TRBV28
CASSLATRGINEQFF
>TRBV13
CASSLGGSGSTYEQYF
>TRBV27
CASSSYSGRVPHNEQFF
>TRBV6-7
CASSYSGTGPQEAFF
>TRBV6-1
CASTLREGSYEQYF
>TRBV30
CAWNHRDLPYEQYF
>TRBV7-9
CASSFSQGNEQFF
>TRBV23-1
CASTQQSRANVLTF
>TRBV18
CASSPPGGLGNTIYF
>TRBV28
CASSPRSGFSPLHF
>TRBV2
CASDQGGSGEQYF
>TRBV2
CASLWGPNTGELFF